The clone carrying this T cell receptor beta chain was counted at least ten times. Its antigen is unknown. The CDR3 is made up of 17 amino acids. Looked up from germline, CDR1 is MNHEY and CDR2 is SVGEGT. V was clipped by 0 bases and J by 2 bases; unmatched bases: 6. TCRdb independently ran MiXCR on the 5' RACE reads; one entry per CDR3 protein. The sample gives 200,000 or so distinct CDR3 sequences, about 18% of which show up once; around 4.5% is in the top ten. This sample stems from a study of CD8 T cells in ankylosing spondylitis. Study-wide results and limits: Disease-linked clones were CD8+ and relatively rare in peripheral blood.

Sequenced: blood, either unsorted or a sorted T cell fraction (not recorded which). This clonotype was sampled from a male donor aged 10-35 years with ankylosing spondylitis or in good health (not recorded which). The chain carries TRBV6-2 or TRBV6-3 and TRBJ2-7; 11 bases map to TRBD1. As DNA, the CDR3 is TGTGCCAGCAGTTACTCGAGACGGGACAGGGGGACCTACGAGCAGTACTTC. Translation gives CASSYSRRDRGTYEQYF.